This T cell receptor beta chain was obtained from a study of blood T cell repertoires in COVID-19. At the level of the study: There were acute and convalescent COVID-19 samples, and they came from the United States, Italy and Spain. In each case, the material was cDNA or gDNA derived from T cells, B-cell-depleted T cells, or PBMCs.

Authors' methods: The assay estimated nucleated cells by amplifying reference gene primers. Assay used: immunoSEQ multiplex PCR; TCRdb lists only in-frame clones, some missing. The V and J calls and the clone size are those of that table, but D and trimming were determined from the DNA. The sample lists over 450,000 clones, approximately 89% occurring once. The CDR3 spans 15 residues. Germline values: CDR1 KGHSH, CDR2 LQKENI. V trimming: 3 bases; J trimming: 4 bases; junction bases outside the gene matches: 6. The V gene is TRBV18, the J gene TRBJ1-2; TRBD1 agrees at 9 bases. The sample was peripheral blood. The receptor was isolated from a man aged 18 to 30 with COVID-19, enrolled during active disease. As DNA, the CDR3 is TGTGCCAGCTCACCGCCGACAGGGGGGATCTATGGCTACACCTTC. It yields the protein CASSPPTGGIYGYTF. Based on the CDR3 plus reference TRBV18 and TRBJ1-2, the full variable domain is NAGVMQNPRHLVRRRGQEARLRCSPMKGHSHVYWYRQLPEEGLKFMVYLQKENIIDESGMPKERFSAEFPKEGPSILRIQQVVRGDSAAYFCASSPPTGGIYGYTFGSGTRLTVV.